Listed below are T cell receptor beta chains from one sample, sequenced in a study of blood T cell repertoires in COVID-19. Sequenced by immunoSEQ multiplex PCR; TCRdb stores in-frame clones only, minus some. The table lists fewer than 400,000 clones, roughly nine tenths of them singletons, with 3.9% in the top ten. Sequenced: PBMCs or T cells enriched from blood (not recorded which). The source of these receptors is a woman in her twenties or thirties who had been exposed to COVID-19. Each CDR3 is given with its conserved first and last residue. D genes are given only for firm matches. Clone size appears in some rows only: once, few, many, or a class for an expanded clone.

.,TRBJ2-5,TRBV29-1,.,CSVALKLLRGETQYF,TGCAGCGTTGCTCTGAAGTTACTTCGTGGAGAGACCCAGTACTTC
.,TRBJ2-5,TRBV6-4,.,CARGGASETQETQYF,TGTGCCAGGGGGGGGGCTAGCGAGACACAAGAGACCCAGTACTTC
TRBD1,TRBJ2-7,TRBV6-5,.,CASTPLRDSSYEQYF,TGTGCCAGCACTCCGTTACGGGACAGCTCCTACGAGCAGTACTTC
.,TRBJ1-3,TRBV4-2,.,CASSPDPGSGNTIYF,TGTGCCAGCAGCCCCGACCCAGGCTCTGGAAACACCATATATTTT
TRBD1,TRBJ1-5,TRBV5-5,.,CASSLGDRSFNQPQHF,TGTGCCAGCAGCTTGGGGGACAGAAGTTTCAATCAGCCCCAGCATTTT
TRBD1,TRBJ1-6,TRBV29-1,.,CSVKEGQNNSPLHF,TGCAGCGTCAAGGAGGGACAGAATAATTCACCCCTCCACTTT
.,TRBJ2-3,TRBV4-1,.,CASSQYRDISTDTQYF,TGCGCCAGCAGCCAATATCGGGACATAAGCACAGATACGCAGTATTTT
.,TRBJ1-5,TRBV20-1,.,CSASNSINQPQHF,TGCAGTGCTAGTAACAGCATTAATCAGCCCCAGCATTTT
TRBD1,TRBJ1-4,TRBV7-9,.,CASSSTGTGVNEGLFF,TGTGCCAGCAGTTCGACCGGGACAGGGGTTAATGAAGGACTGTTTTTT
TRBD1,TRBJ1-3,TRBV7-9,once,CASSSGGTGNTIYF,TGTGCCAGCAGCTCAGGGGGGACAGGAAACACCATATATTTT
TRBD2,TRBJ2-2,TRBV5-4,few,CASSRRSGGAVTGELFF,TGTGCCAGCAGCCGCAGAAGCGGGGGGGCCGTCACCGGGGAGCTGTTTTTT
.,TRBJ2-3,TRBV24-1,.,CATSDYRGGDPAGTQYF,TGTGCCACCAGTGATTACCGAGGGGGTGACCCCGCGGGTACGCAGTATTTT
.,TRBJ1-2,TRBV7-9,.,CASSLGQPYGYTF,TGTGCCAGCAGCCTCGGACAGCCCTATGGCTACACCTTC
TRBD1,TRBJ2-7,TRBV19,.,CASSAAGGWMGEQYF,TGTGCCAGTAGTGCCGCAGGGGGCTGGATGGGGGAGCAGTACTTC
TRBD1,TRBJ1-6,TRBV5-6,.,CASSLGDRGSPLHF,TGTGCCAGCAGCTTGGGGGACAGGGGTTCACCCCTCCACTTT
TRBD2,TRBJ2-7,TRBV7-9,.,CASSWGGASGAYEQYF,TGTGCCAGCAGCTGGGGCGGAGCTAGCGGGGCCTACGAGCAGTACTTC
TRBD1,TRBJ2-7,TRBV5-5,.,CASSTGTGAYEQYF,TGTGCCAGCAGCACCGGGACAGGGGCCTACGAGCAGTACTTC
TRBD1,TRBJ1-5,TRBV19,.,CASSAPTGPGNQPQHF,TGTGCCAGTAGTGCCCCGACAGGGCCGGGCAATCAGCCCCAGCATTTT
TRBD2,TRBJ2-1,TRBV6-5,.,CASSYSQRGGGNEQFF,TGTGCCAGCAGTTACTCCCAGCGGGGGGGCGGCAATGAGCAGTTCTTC
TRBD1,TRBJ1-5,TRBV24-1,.,CATSPSDRGLDQPQHF,TGTGCCACCAGTCCTTCCGACAGGGGATTAGACCAGCCCCAGCATTTT
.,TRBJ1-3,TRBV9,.,CASTPRWGQENTIYF,TGTGCCAGCACCCCGCGGTGGGGGCAGGAAAACACCATATATTTT
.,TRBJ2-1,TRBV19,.,CASSMGHRDNEQFF,TGTGCCAGTAGTATGGGGCATAGGGACAATGAGCAGTTCTTC
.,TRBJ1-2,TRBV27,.,CASSSRVNYGYTF,TGTGCCAGCAGTTCCAGGGTGAACTATGGCTACACCTTC
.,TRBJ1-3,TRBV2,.,CASSDPGRGSGNTIYF,TGTGCCAGCAGTGACCCAGGGCGAGGCTCTGGAAACACCATATATTTT
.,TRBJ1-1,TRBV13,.,CASTLRAGVTEAFF,TGTGCCAGCACCCTTAGAGCAGGGGTCACTGAAGCTTTCTTT
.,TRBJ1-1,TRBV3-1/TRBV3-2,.,CASSQGQLAFF,TGTGCCAGCAGCCAAGGACAACTGGCTTTCTTT
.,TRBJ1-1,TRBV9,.,CASSPPRGNTEAFF,TGTGCCAGCAGCCCCCCTCGGGGTAACACTGAAGCTTTCTTT
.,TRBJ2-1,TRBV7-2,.,CASSLDREGMGNEQFF,TGTGCCAGCAGCTTAGACAGGGAGGGGATGGGGAATGAGCAGTTCTTC
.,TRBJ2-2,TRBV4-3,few,CASSHRYRVDGELFF,TGCGCCAGCAGCCACCGTTACAGGGTCGACGGGGAGCTGTTTTTT
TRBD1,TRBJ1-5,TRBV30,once,CAWSVLTGNQPQHF,TGTGCCTGGAGTGTACTGACAGGGAATCAGCCCCAGCATTTT
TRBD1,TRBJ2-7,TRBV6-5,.,CASSRTGELSYEQYF,TGTGCCAGCAGCCGGACAGGGGAACTTTCCTACGAGCAGTACTTC
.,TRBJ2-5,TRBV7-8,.,CAGAREPKETQYF,TGTGCCGGGGCCAGGGAACCTAAAGAGACCCAGTACTTC
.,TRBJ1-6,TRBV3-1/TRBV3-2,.,CASSLSSNSPLHF,TGTGCCAGCAGCCTCTCCTCGAATTCACCCCTCCACTTT
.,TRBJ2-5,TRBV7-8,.,CASSIDRLQETQYF,TGTGCCAGCAGCATTGACAGGTTACAAGAGACCCAGTACTTC
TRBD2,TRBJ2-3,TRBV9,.,CASSGRLAGFTDTQYF,TGTGCCAGCAGCGGTCGACTAGCGGGATTCACAGATACGCAGTATTTT
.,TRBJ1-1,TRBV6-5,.,CASSYAPGDNTEAFF,TGTGCCAGCAGTTATGCCCCGGGGGATAACACTGAAGCTTTCTTT
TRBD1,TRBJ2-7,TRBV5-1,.,CASSLRTGDEQYF,TGCGCCAGCAGCTTGCGGACAGGGGACGAGCAGTACTTC
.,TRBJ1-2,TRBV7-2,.,CASSLAWRSAGGYGYTF,TGTGCCAGCAGCTTAGCGTGGAGATCAGCAGGAGGTTATGGCTACACCTTC
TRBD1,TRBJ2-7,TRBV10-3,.,CAISERQGERDEQYF,TGTGCCATCAGTGAGCGACAGGGGGAACGCGACGAGCAGTACTTC
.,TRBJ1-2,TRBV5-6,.,CASSLAVSVYGYTF,TGTGCCAGCAGCTTGGCCGTGTCTGTCTATGGCTACACCTTC